A single sample is the source of the 5 T cell receptor beta chains below, sequenced in a study of vaccination effects on CD4 cells after COVID-19 (dated by TCRdb to the early 2020s). No antigen is known for these receptors. To identify antigen-specific CD4+ T cell clonotypes by their expansion, the ViraFEST assay first stimulated PBMC with viral peptide pools and then applied TCR sequencing. After around ten days of culture, CD4+ T cells were isolated with the EasySep CD4+ T cell isolation kit. None of the healthy vaccine recipients had a prior SARS-CoV-2 infection, which was confirmed by nucleocapsid antibody tests that came back negative both before and after vaccination. To prepare the library, the immunoSEQ multiplex PCR assay was applied. The source is immuneACCESS, and TCRdb retained only in-frame sequences with V and J called. Part of the clones is not carried over; for the studies checked, unresolved V genes explain less than half of this, and the remainder is unexplained. The table for this sample lists 70,000 to 75,000 clones; roughly 72% of them were counted only once. Approximately 3.8% of the sample rests with the top ten.

The sample here was CD4+ T cells from PBMCs cultured with HCoV-OC43 spike peptides, taken before COVID-19 vaccination. Per the publication, the cell subset or site label means: HCoV-OC43 spike overlapping peptide pool stimulation. These receptors originate from a human donor who received a COVID-19 vaccine.

The chain has TRBV2 and TRBJ2-4; no reliable D call. The V and J ends lost 4 bases and 8 bases respectively, with 12 bases between them. The length of the CDR3 is 13 residues. Germline CDR1 and CDR2: SNHLY and FYNNEI. DNA of the CDR3: TGTGCCAGCAGTGTGGGTTCTGGGGACATTCAGTACTTC. This translates into CASSVGSGDIQYF. Complete variable domain (other parts from reference TRBV2 and TRBJ2-4): EPEVTQTPSHQVTQMGQEVILRCVPISNHLYFYWYRQILGQKVEFLVSFYNNEISEKSEIFDDQFSVERPDGSNFTLKIRSTKLEDSAMYFCASSVGSGDIQYFGAGTRLSVL.

The chain combines TRBV3-1 (or the pseudogene TRBV3-2) with TRBJ1-2; D unclear. The V end was cut by 1 base, the J end by 2 bases, with 8 bases between. Germline CDR1 is LGHDT and CDR2 is YNNKEL (reference sequence). This CDR3 is 14 amino acids long. CDR3 DNA: TGTGCCAGCAGCCAAGCGGTCGAGAACTATGGCTACACCTTC. Protein product: CASSQAVENYGYTF.

This clone was seen only a few times. J is TRBJ1-5 and V is TRBV25-1; D is ambiguous. Germline assignment: CDR1 MGHDK and CDR2 SYGVNS. V was pared by 6 bases and J by 0 bases, with 9 bases between. The CDR3 length is 14 residues. The CDR3 DNA sequence: TGTGCCAGCAGAGGGCCCCTTAGCAATCAGCCCCAGCATTTT. It yields the protein CASRGPLSNQPQHF.

This clone has just one count. In DNA form, the CDR3 reads TGTGCCAGCGGGGAAACCGGGGAGCTGTTTTTT. Its protein is CASGETGELFF. The genes are TRBV11-3 and TRBJ2-2; D uncertain. Trimming took off 8 bases at V and 5 bases at J, with 6 bases between the two ends. Germline V lookup: CDR1 SGHNT, CDR2 YENEEA. This CDR3 region has 11 residues. Full variable domain (missing parts from reference TRBV11-3 and TRBJ2-2): EAGVVQSPRYKIIEKKQPVAFWCNPISGHNTLYWYLQNLGQGPELLIRYENEEAVDDSQLPKDRFSAERLKGVDSTLKIQPAELGDSAVYLCASGETGELFFGEGSRLTVL.

V and J are TRBV12-3 or TRBV12-4 and TRBJ2-2; D call uncertain. The CDR3 extends over 13 amino acids. V dropped 0 bases and J dropped 6 bases, with 5 bases sitting between them. The CDR3: CASSLAVPGELFF. The CDR3 DNA is TGTGCCAGCAGTTTAGCGGTTCCCGGGGAGCTGTTTTTT.